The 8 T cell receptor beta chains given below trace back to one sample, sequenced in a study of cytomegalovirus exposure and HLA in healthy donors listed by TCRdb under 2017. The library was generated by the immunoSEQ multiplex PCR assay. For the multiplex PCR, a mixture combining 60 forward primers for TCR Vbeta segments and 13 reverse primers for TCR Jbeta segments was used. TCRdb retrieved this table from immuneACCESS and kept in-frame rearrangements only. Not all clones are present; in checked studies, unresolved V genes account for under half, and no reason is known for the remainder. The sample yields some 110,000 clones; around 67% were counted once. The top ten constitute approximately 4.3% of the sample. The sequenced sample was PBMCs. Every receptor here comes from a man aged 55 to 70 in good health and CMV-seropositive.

CDR3 amino acids: CASSLSGRQQDTQYF. In nucleotides, the CDR3 is TGTGCCAGCAGCTTGTCGGGGAGACAACAAGATACGCAGTATTTT. The V and J genes are TRBV5-6 and TRBJ2-3; TRBD2 is a possible D gene (5 bases). Germline-derived CDR1 and CDR2 are SGHDT and YYEEEE. The CDR3 loop spans 15 amino acids. Trimming left V 1 base short and J 5 bases short, with 14 bases between.

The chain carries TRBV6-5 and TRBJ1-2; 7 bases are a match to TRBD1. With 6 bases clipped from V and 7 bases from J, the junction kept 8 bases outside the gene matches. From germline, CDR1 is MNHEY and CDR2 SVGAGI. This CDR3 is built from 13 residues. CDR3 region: CASSVTGDGGYTF. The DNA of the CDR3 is TGTGCCAGCAGCGTCACAGGGGATGGTGGCTACACCTTC.

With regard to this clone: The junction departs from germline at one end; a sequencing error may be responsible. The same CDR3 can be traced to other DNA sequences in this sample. CDR3: CASSSGLAGQETQYF. The CDR3 coding sequence is TGTGCCAGCAGTTCCGGACTAGCGGGGCAAGAGACCCAATACTTC. This chain links TRBV27 with TRBJ2-5; TRBD2 agrees at 12 bases. The length of the CDR3 is 15 residues. From germline, CDR1 is MNHEY and CDR2 SMNVEV (reference sequence).

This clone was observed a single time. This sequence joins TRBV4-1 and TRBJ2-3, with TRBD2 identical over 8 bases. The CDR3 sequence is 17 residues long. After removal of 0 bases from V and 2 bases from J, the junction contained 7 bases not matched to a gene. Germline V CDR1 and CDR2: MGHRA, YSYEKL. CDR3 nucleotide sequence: TGCGCCAGCAGCCAAGAATCCAGCGGGAGCTTCACAGATACGCAGTATTTT. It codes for CASSQESSGSFTDTQYF.

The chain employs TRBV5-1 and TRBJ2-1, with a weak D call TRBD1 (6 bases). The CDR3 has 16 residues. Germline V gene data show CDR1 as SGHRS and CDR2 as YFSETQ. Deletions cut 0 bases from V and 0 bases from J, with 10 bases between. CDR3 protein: CASSLGQGSSYNEQFF. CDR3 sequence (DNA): TGCGCCAGCAGCTTGGGGCAGGGGAGCTCCTACAATGAGCAGTTCTTC. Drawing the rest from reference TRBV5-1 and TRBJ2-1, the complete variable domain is KAGVTQTPRYLIKTRGQQVTLSCSPISGHRSVSWYQQTPGQGLQFLFEYFSETQRNKGNFPGRFSGRQFSNSRSEMNVSTLELGDSALYLCASSLGQGSSYNEQFFGPGTRLTVL.

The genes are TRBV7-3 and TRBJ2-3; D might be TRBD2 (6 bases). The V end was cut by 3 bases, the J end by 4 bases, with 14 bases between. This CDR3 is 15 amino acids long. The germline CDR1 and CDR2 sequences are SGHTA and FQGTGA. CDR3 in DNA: TGTGCCAGCAGCTTCACGGGACTCACGTCAGATACGCAGTATTTT. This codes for CASSFTGLTSDTQYF.

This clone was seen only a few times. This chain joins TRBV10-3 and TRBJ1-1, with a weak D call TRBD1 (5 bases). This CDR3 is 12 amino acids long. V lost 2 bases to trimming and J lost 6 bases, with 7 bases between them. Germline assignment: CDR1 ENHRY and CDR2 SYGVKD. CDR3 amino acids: CAISERGSEAFF. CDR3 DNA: TGTGCCATCAGTGAGAGGGGATCTGAAGCTTTCTTT.

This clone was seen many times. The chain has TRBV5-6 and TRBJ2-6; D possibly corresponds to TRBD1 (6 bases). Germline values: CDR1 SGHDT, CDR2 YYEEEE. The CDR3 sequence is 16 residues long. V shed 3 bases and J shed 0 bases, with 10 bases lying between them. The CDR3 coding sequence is TGTGCCAGCAGCTCGACAGGAGCCTCTGGGGCCAACGTCCTGACTTTC. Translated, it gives CASSSTGASGANVLTF.